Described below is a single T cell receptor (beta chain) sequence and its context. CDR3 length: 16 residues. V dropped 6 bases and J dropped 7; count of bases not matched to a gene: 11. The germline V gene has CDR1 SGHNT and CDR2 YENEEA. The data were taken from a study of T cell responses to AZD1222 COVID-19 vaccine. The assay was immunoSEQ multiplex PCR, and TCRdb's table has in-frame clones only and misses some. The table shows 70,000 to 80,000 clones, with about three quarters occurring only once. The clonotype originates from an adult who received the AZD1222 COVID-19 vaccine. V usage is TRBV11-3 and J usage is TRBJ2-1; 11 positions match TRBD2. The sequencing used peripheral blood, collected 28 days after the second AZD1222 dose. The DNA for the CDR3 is TGTGCCAGCAGTCATAGCGGGAGGGCCATAGATAATGAGCAGTTCTTC. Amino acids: CASSHSGRAIDNEQFF. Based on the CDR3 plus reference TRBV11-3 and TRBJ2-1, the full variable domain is EAGVVQSPRYKIIEKKQPVAFWCNPISGHNTLYWYLQNLGQGPELLIRYENEEAVDDSQLPKDRFSAERLKGVDSTLKIQPAELGDSAVYLCASSHSGRAIDNEQFFGPGTRLTVL.